These T cell receptor beta chains were read from a single sample in a study of blood T cell repertoires in COVID-19. This table comes from immunoSEQ multiplex PCR, and its TCRdb copy is limited to in-frame clones, with some not included. The table records about 200,000 clones, roughly 80% of them present only once. The sample comprised peripheral blood. The receptors stem from a woman older than 75 with acute or convalescent COVID-19. The CDR3 runs from the conserved cysteine through the conserved F or W. D genes are given only for firm matches.

cdr3_aa	cdr3_nt	v_call	d_call	j_call
CASSQDLPVSSDTQYF	TGCGCCAGCAGCCAAGATCTTCCTGTCAGTTCAGATACGCAGTATTTT	TRBV4-3	-	TRBJ2-3
CASGPGGTDTQYF	TGTGCCAGTGGCCCGGGGGGCACAGATACGCAGTATTTT	TRBV7-3	-	TRBJ2-3
CASSPPGGYGYTF	TGTGCCAGCAGTCCTCCGGGAGGCTATGGCTACACCTTC	TRBV28	-	TRBJ1-2
CSARVAGGQFF	TGCAGTGCTAGAGTTGCGGGGGGGCAGTTCTTC	TRBV20-1	TRBD2	TRBJ2-1
CASSPSYGGWNTEAFF	TGTGCCAGCTCACCGTCCTATGGGGGGTGGAACACTGAAGCTTTCTTT	TRBV18	-	TRBJ1-1
CAWSVTGANTDTQYF	TGTGCCTGGAGTGTGACAGGGGCGAACACAGATACGCAGTATTTT	TRBV30	TRBD1	TRBJ2-3
CASSLAGGKGYEQYF	TGTGCCAGCAGCTTAGCCGGAGGGAAGGGCTACGAGCAGTACTTC	TRBV7-2	-	TRBJ2-7
CASSWGTGFTDTQYF	TGTGCCAGCAGTTGGGGGACAGGTTTCACAGATACGCAGTATTTT	TRBV6-2/TRBV6-3	TRBD1	TRBJ2-3
CASSLAGWSTDTQYF	TGCGCCAGCAGCTTGGCGGGTTGGAGCACAGATACGCAGTATTTT	TRBV5-1	-	TRBJ2-3
CASSSPTGAKTQYF	TGTGCCAGCAGCTCGCCGACAGGGGCTAAGACCCAGTACTTC	TRBV7-2	TRBD1	TRBJ2-5
CASSPDIYEQYF	TGTGCCAGCAGTCCCGACATCTACGAGCAGTACTTC	TRBV12-3/TRBV12-4	-	TRBJ2-7
CASSQDYNRNYYGYTF	TGTGCCAGCAGCCAAGATTATAACAGAAACTACTATGGCTACACCTTC	TRBV3-1/TRBV3-2	-	TRBJ1-2
CASSPVGGGANVLTF	TGTGCCAGCAGCCCAGTAGGGGGTGGGGCCAACGTCCTGACTTTC	TRBV7-3	-	TRBJ2-6
CASSQVRQEYQPQHF	TGTGCCAGCAGCCAAGTCCGGCAGGAATATCAGCCCCAGCATTTT	TRBV4-2	-	TRBJ1-5
CASSRRGRGTLVGTDTQYF	TGTGCCAGCAGCCGTCGGGGCAGGGGGACTTTGGTGGGCACAGATACGCAGTATTTT	TRBV9	-	TRBJ2-3
CASSYGTGGGYTF	TGTGCCAGCAGTTACGGGACAGGGGGTGGCTACACCTTC	TRBV6-2/TRBV6-3	TRBD1	TRBJ1-2
CATKDRGRNTEAFF	TGTGCCACCAAGGACAGGGGCCGGAACACTGAAGCTTTCTTT	TRBV19	TRBD1	TRBJ1-1
CASSQLTDRPGNTIYF	TGTGCCAGCAGCCAACTTACGGACAGACCAGGAAACACCATATATTTT	TRBV3-1/TRBV3-2	-	TRBJ1-3
CAISVSGGGNSPLHF	TGTGCCATCAGTGTTTCAGGGGGAGGAAATTCACCCCTCCACTTT	TRBV10-3	TRBD1	TRBJ1-6
CASSPSSGGPNEQFF	TGTGCCAGCTCACCAAGTAGCGGGGGTCCTAATGAGCAGTTCTTC	TRBV18	TRBD2	TRBJ2-1